This is a list of T cell receptor beta chains from one sample in a study of early T cells in non-severe SARS-CoV-2 infection. TCRdb re-called the 5' RACE reads with MiXCR, one entry per CDR3 protein. Here the sample spans about 48,000 distinct CDR3 sequences, 6% to 8% being singletons. Specimen: whole blood, collected at baseline. The receptors stem from an adult who was a healthcare worker with PCR-confirmed SARS-CoV-2 infection or an uninfected control (not recorded which). CDR3s include the opening cysteine and the closing phenylalanine or tryptophan. The D gene is left open where the match is weak. Clone size appears in some rows only: once, few, many, or a class for an expanded clone.

v_call: TRBV3-1; j_call: TRBJ2-2; d_call: .; clone_size: .; cdr3_aa: CASSQEVQRTGELFF
v_call: TRBV28; j_call: TRBJ1-2; d_call: TRBD1; clone_size: many; cdr3_aa: CASSRQGIPNGYTF
v_call: TRBV5-1; j_call: TRBJ1-2; d_call: TRBD1; clone_size: many; cdr3_aa: CASSLAERQGSLPNYGYTF
v_call: TRBV28; j_call: TRBJ2-3; d_call: TRBD2; clone_size: many; cdr3_aa: CASSLLSLAGVGDTQYF
v_call: TRBV12-3/TRBV12-4; j_call: TRBJ1-4; d_call: .; clone_size: many; cdr3_aa: CASSLSGVEKLFF
v_call: TRBV28; j_call: TRBJ2-7; d_call: TRBD1; clone_size: .; cdr3_aa: CASEAGGNEQYF
v_call: TRBV5-4; j_call: TRBJ2-3; d_call: TRBD1; clone_size: many; cdr3_aa: CASSNQGADTQYF
v_call: TRBV4-2; j_call: TRBJ2-1; d_call: TRBD1; clone_size: many; cdr3_aa: CASSPFAGQGNEQFF
v_call: TRBV19; j_call: TRBJ1-4; d_call: .; clone_size: .; cdr3_aa: CASTRMDSFFGEKLFF
v_call: TRBV7-9; j_call: TRBJ2-1; d_call: .; clone_size: .; cdr3_aa: CASSLEGQRRSYNEQFF
v_call: TRBV5-1; j_call: TRBJ1-1; d_call: .; clone_size: many; cdr3_aa: CASSLRAGTNTEAFF
v_call: TRBV20-1; j_call: TRBJ2-2; d_call: TRBD2; clone_size: many; cdr3_aa: CSASLAGYTGELFF
v_call: TRBV3-1; j_call: TRBJ2-7; d_call: .; clone_size: few; cdr3_aa: CASSHGTSYEQYF
v_call: TRBV3-1; j_call: TRBJ2-7; d_call: TRBD1; clone_size: many; cdr3_aa: CASSQTKGTGNYEQYF
v_call: TRBV5-6; j_call: TRBJ2-3; d_call: .; clone_size: .; cdr3_aa: CASSLRVGAARQDTQYF
v_call: TRBV6-1; j_call: TRBJ2-7; d_call: TRBD2; clone_size: few; cdr3_aa: CASSDSGLVYEQYF
v_call: TRBV6-1; j_call: TRBJ2-6; d_call: .; clone_size: .; cdr3_aa: CASSQGASGANVLTF
v_call: TRBV12-3/TRBV12-4; j_call: TRBJ1-5; d_call: .; clone_size: many; cdr3_aa: CASSLAQGSNQPQHF
v_call: TRBV7-7; j_call: TRBJ2-2; d_call: TRBD1; clone_size: .; cdr3_aa: CASSRQQGSGELFF
v_call: TRBV7-2; j_call: TRBJ2-1; d_call: TRBD1; clone_size: few; cdr3_aa: CASSLDNRGLEQFF
v_call: TRBV12-3/TRBV12-4; j_call: TRBJ2-3; d_call: .; clone_size: few; cdr3_aa: CASSLAGRTDTQYF
v_call: TRBV12-3/TRBV12-4; j_call: TRBJ2-3; d_call: .; clone_size: many; cdr3_aa: CASSSNRDTQYF
v_call: TRBV7-2; j_call: TRBJ1-6; d_call: TRBD1; clone_size: .; cdr3_aa: CASSLVGRGHSPLHF
v_call: TRBV6-1; j_call: TRBJ2-1; d_call: .; clone_size: few; cdr3_aa: CASSEAPSSYNEQFF